The clone carrying this T cell receptor (beta chain) occurred once. This sample was included in a study of T cell changes during pregnancy in multiple sclerosis. Here immunoSEQ multiplex PCR was the method, and the copy in TCRdb shows in-frame clones only, minus some. The table includes about 110,000 clones, more than 85% detected once. CDR3 length: 15 residues. This clonotype was sampled from a female donor with multiple sclerosis, enrolled in a pregnancy study. Sequenced material: peripheral blood, taken in the third trimester of pregnancy. The V and J genes are TRBV21-1 and TRBJ2-7; TRBD1, the table's D call, lacks a check against the DNA. TRBV21-1 is a pseudogene locus. CDR3 DNA sequence: TGTGCCAGCAGTGCTGGGCTACACGTGTTAGACGAGCAGTACTTC. As protein: CASSAGLHVLDEQYF.